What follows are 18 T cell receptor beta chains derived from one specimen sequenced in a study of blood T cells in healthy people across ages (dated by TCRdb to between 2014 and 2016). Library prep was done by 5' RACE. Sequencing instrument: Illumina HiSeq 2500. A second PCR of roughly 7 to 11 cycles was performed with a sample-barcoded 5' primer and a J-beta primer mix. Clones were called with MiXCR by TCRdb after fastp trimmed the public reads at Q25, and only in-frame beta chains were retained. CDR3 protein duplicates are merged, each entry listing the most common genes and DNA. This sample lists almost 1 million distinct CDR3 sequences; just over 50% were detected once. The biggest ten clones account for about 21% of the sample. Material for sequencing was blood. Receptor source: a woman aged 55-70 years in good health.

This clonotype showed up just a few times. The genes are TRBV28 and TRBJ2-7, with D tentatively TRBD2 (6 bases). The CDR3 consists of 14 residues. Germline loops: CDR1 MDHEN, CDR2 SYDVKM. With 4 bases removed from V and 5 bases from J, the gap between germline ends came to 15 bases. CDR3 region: CASSYTGRRDEQYF. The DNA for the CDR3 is TGTGCCAGCAGTTACACGGGACGGAGGGACGAGCAGTACTTC.

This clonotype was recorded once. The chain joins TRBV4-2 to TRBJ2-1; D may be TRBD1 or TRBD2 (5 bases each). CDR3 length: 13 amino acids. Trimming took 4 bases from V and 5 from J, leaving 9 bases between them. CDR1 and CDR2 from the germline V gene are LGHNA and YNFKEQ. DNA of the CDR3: TGTGCCAGCAGCCGGGACCCCCACAATGAGCAGTTCTTC. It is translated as CASSRDPHNEQFF.

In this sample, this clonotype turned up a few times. This CDR3 reads CASSRLRAASYEQYF. The DNA of the CDR3 is TGCGCCAGCAGCCGCCTCCGGGCCGCCTCCTACGAGCAGTACTTC. J is TRBJ2-7 and V is TRBV4-3; D gene unclear. Germline lookup yields CDR1 LGHNA and CDR2 YSLEER. The CDR3 covers 15 residues. With 4 bases removed from V and 0 bases from J, the gap between germline ends came to 13 bases.

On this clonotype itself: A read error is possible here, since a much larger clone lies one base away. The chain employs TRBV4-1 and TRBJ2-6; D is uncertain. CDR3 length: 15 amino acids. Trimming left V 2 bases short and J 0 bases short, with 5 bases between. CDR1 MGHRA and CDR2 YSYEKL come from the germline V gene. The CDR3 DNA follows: TGCGCCAGCAGCCAACTTTACTCTGGGGCCAACGTCCTGACTTTC. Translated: CASSQLYSGANVLTF.

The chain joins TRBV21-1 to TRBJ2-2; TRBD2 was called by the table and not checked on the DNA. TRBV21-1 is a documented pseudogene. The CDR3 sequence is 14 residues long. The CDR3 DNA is TGTGCCAGCAGGAACGGGAGAGACACCGGGGAGCTGTTTTTT. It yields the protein CASRNGRDTGELFF.

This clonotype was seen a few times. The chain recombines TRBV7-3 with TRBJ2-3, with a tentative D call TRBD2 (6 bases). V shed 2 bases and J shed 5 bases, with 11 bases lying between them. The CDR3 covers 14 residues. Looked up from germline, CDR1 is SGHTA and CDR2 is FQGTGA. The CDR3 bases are TGTGCCAGCAGCTTATTCGGGGGTATAGATACGCAGTATTTT. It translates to CASSLFGGIDTQYF.

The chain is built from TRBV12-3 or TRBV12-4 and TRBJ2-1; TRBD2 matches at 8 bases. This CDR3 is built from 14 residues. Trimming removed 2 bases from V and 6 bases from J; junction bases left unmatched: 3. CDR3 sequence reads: CASSLRREVNEQFF. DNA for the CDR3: TGTGCCAGCAGTTTACGGCGGGAGGTCAATGAGCAGTTCTTC.

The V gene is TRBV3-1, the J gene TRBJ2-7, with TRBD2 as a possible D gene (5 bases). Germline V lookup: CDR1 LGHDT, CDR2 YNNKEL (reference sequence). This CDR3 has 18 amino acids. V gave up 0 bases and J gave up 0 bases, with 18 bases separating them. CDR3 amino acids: CASSQDQQEGEDSYEQYF. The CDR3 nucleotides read TGTGCCAGCAGCCAAGATCAGCAAGAGGGAGAGGACTCCTACGAGCAGTACTTC.

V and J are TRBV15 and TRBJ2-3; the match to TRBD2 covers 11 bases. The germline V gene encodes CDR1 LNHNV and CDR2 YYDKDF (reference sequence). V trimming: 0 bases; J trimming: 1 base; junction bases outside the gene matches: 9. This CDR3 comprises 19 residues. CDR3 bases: TGTGCCACCAGCAGAGATGAGGTAACTAGCGGGAGTCGCACAGATACGCAGTATTTT. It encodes CATSRDEVTSGSRTDTQYF.

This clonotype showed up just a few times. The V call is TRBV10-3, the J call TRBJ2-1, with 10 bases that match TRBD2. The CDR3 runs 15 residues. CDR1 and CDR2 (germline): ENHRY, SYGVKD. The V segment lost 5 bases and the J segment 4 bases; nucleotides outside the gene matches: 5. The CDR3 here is CAISTAGGEYNEQFF. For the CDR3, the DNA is TGTGCCATCAGTACAGCGGGAGGGGAATACAATGAGCAGTTCTTC.

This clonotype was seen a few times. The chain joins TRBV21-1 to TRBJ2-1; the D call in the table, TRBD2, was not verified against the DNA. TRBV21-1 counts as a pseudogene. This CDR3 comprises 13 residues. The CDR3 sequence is CARRGEEGNEQFF. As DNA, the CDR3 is TGTGCCAGGAGGGGGGAGGAAGGCAATGAGCAGTTCTTC.

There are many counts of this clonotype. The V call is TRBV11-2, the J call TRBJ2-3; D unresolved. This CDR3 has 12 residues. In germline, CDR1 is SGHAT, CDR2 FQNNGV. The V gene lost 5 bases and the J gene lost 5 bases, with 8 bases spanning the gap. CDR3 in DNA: TGTGCCAGCAGCCCTGGTGGAGATACGCAGTATTTT. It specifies CASSPGGDTQYF.

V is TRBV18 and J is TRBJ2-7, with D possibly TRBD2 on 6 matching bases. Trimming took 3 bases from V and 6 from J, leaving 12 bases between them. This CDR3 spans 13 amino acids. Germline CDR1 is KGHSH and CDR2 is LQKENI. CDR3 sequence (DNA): TGTGCCAGCTCACCGGGATTCGGGGGCGAGCAGTACTTC. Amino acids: CASSPGFGGEQYF.

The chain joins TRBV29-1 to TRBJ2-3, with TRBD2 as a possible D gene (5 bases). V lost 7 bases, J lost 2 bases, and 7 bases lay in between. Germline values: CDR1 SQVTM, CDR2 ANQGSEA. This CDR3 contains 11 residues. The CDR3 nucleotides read TGCAGCGAGCGGCACACAGATACGCAGTATTTT. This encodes CSERHTDTQYF.

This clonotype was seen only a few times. In DNA form, the CDR3 reads TGTGCCAGCAGGAGGACGGGGACAGAAGGAAAACTGTTTTTT. It is translated as CASRRTGTEGKLFF. This chain links TRBV27 with TRBJ1-4; 7 bases fit TRBD1. The CDR3 has 14 residues. CDR1 and CDR2 from the germline V gene are MNHEY and SMNVEV (reference sequence). The V segment lost 6 bases and the J segment 10 bases; nucleotides outside the gene matches: 11.

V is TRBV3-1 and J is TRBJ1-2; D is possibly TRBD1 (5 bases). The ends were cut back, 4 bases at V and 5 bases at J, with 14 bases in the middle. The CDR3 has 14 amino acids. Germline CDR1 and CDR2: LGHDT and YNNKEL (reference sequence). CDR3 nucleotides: TGTGCCAGCAGCCTGCGGCGGGGGAATTATGGCTACACCTTC. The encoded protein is CASSLRRGNYGYTF.

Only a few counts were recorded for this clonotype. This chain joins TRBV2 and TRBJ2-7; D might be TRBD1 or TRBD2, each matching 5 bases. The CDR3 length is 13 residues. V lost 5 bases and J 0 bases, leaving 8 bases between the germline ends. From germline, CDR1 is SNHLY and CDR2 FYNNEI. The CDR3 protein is CASSHGTSYEQYF. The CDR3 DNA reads TGTGCCAGCAGTCATGGGACCTCCTACGAGCAGTACTTC.

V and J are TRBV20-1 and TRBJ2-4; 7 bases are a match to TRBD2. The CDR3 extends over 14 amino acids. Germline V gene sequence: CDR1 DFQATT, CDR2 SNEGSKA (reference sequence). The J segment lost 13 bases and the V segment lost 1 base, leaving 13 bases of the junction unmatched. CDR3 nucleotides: TGCAGTGCTAGAGCCGGACGCGGGAGTGGCAAGCAGTACTTC. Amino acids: CSARAGRGSGKQYF.